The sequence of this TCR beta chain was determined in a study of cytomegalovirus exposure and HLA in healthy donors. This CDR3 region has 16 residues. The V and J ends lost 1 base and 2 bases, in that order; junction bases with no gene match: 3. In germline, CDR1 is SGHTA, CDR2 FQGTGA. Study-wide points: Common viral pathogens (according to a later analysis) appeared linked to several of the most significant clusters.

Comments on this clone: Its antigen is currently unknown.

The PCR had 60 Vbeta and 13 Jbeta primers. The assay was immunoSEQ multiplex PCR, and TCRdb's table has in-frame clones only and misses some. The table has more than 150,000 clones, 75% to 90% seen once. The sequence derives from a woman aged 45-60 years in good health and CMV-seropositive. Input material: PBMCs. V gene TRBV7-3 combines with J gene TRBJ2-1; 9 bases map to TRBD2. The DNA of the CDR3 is TGTGCCAGCAGCTTAAGTGGCGGGGGGGCCTACAATGAGCAGTTCTTC. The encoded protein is CASSLSGGGAYNEQFF.